Below are 27 T cell receptor beta chains sequenced from a single sample in a study of CD8+CD57+ T cells in acquired aplastic anemia. Both TCR beta VDJ combination and CDR3 sequence profiling were carried out. Genomic DNA was the template for this profiling. One entry per CDR3 protein, called by TCRdb with MiXCR from the reads. The table records 150,000 to 200,000 distinct CDR3 sequences, around 52% of them present only once. Those patients picked for sequencing had displayed CD8+CD57+ cell expansion on flow cytometry. Sequenced material: sorted CD4+, CD8+, or CD8+CD57+ T cells (not recorded which) from PBMCs. These receptors were collected from a human donor with aplastic anemia.

This clonotype was counted at least ten times. The J gene is TRBJ2-7, the V gene TRBV25-1; 11 nucleotides align to TRBD2. The CDR3 length is 12 residues. Per germline, CDR1 MGHDK and CDR2 SYGVNS. Trimming removed 6 bases from V and 5 bases from J; junction bases left unmatched: 0. The CDR3 reads CASRLAGDEQYF. The CDR3 DNA sequence: TGTGCCAGCAGACTAGCGGGAGACGAGCAGTACTTC.

The CDR3: CASSERAVWTDTQYF. DNA of the CDR3: TGTGCCAGCAGTGAAAGGGCAGTCTGGACAGATACGCAGTATTTT. The chain carries TRBV2 and TRBJ2-3; no clear D. The CDR3 length is 15 residues. Trimming shortened V by 2 bases and J by 3 bases, and 12 bases separated the two germline ends. The germline V gene encodes CDR1 SNHLY and CDR2 FYNNEI.

This clonotype was detected only a few times. A much larger clone is a single base away; this may be a read error. The chain couples TRBV7-9 to TRBJ1-1, with TRBD1 identical over 8 bases. CDR1 is SEHNR, CDR2 FQNEAQ, per germline (reference sequence). The CDR3 covers 14 residues. The CDR3 reads CASSLDPQDRVASF. The CDR3 region has the DNA TGTGCCAGCAGCTTAGATCCCCAGGACAGGGTAGCTTCCTTT.

This clonotype was counted only a few times. This chain joins TRBV24-1 and TRBJ2-5; 13 bases agree with TRBD2. V lost 7 bases, J lost 4 bases, and 5 bases stayed unmatched. Germline V gene data show CDR1 as KGHDR and CDR2 as SFDVKD. The CDR3 covers 15 residues. CDR3 amino acids: CATSTSGRAGETQYF. In DNA, the CDR3 is TGTGCCACCAGCACTAGCGGGAGGGCCGGAGAGACCCAGTACTTC.

This clonotype was seen a few times. The rearrangement uses TRBV10-3 and TRBJ2-3, with D uncertain. CDR3 length: 14 residues. Looked up from germline, CDR1 is ENHRY and CDR2 is SYGVKD. The V end lost 10 bases, the J end lost 0 bases, and 14 bases lay between the germline ends. The CDR3 nucleotides are TGTGCCAGTTGGCTAGGAGCTAGCACAGATACGCAGTATTTT. This codes for CASWLGASTDTQYF.

Many counts were recorded for this clonotype. The V and J genes are TRBV29-1 and TRBJ2-1, with D perhaps TRBD2 (5 bases). V lost 0 bases to trimming and J lost 9 bases, with 15 bases between them. This CDR3 comprises 14 residues. Per the germline V gene, CDR1 is SQVTM and CDR2 is ANQGSEA. CDR3 nucleotides: TGCAGCGTTGAAGAGCCCCCGGACTTAAGTGAGCAGTTCTTC. Residues: CSVEEPPDLSEQFF.

J is TRBJ2-5 and V is TRBV6-4; 10 nucleotides line up with TRBD1. Germline lookup yields CDR1 MRHNA and CDR2 SNTAGT. V shed 6 bases, J shed 2 bases, and the junction held 6 bases outside the gene matches. CDR3 length: 15 residues. Here the CDR3 reads CASSTRTGGQETQYF. CDR3 nucleotides: TGTGCCAGCAGCACCCGGACAGGGGGTCAAGAGACCCAGTACTTC.

This clonotype was seen more than once but under ten times. The chain is built from TRBV7-7 and TRBJ1-1, with D unclear. The germline gives CDR1 SSHAT, CDR2 FNYEAQ (reference sequence). V was clipped by 2 bases and J by 0 bases, with 4 bases between them. This CDR3 comprises 13 residues. The CDR3 loop is CASSLSLNTEAFF. In nucleotides, the CDR3 is TGTGCCAGCAGCTTAAGCTTGAACACTGAAGCTTTCTTT.

On this clonotype: A clone one base away is much larger, so this may be a read error. The chain carries TRBV6-5 and TRBJ1-6, with TRBD1 identical over 7 bases. The CDR3 spans 16 residues. From germline, CDR1 is MNHEY and CDR2 SVGAGI. V shed 7 bases, J shed 7 bases, and the junction held 13 bases outside the gene matches. The CDR3 region has the DNA TGTGCCAGCATTTCGCTCGGACAGGTTCCAAATTCACCCCTCCACTTT. This translates into CASISLGQVPNSPLHF.

The chain recombines TRBV30 with TRBJ2-5, with no clear D. V was shortened by 0 bases and J by 2 bases, with 13 bases between the two germline ends. The CDR3 consists of 15 residues. CDR1 is GTSNPN, CDR2 SVGIG, per germline (reference sequence). The CDR3 DNA is TGTGCCTGGAGTGTAATGGGTACCGTACAAGAGACCCAGTACTTC. It codes for CAWSVMGTVQETQYF.

This rearrangement joins TRBV27 to TRBJ2-1, with 7 nucleotides matching TRBD2. In germline, CDR1 is MNHEY, CDR2 SMNVEV (reference sequence). This CDR3 contains 15 residues. V trimming: 2 bases; J trimming: 10 bases; junction bases outside the gene matches: 11. In DNA form, the CDR3 reads TGTGCCAGCAGTTTACTGCGGGAGTCTTGGGGGGAGCAGTTCTTC. Residues: CASSLLRESWGEQFF.

Only a few counts were recorded for this clonotype. The rearrangement joins TRBV7-9 to TRBJ1-5; D is uncertain. V dropped 1 base and J dropped 5 bases, with 6 bases sitting between them. This CDR3 contains 13 residues. Germline V gives CDR1 SEHNR, CDR2 FQNEAQ (reference sequence). For the CDR3, the DNA is TGTGCCAGCAGCTTAGACGAGGATCAGCCCCAGCATTTT. Translated, it gives CASSLDEDQPQHF.

This clonotype appeared a few times. The J gene is TRBJ1-6, the V gene TRBV4-1; possible D gene TRBD1, 6 bases. The ends were cut back, 5 bases at V and 5 bases at J, with 16 bases in the middle. The CDR3 has 16 residues. The V gene's germline CDR1 is MGHRA and CDR2 YSYEKL. This chain's CDR3 is CASSSGRGADNSPLHF. For the CDR3, the DNA is TGCGCCAGCAGCTCAGGGAGGGGGGCGGATAATTCACCCCTCCACTTT.

Notes on this clonotype: This may stem from a read error, because a much larger clone lies one nucleotide away. The rearrangement uses TRBV3-1 and TRBJ2-7; a weak D match, TRBD2 (5 bases). The J call is uncertain, as TRBJ2-5 better fits the DNA end. CDR1 is LGHDT and CDR2 is YNNKEL in the germline V gene (reference sequence). CDR3 size: 14 residues. CDR3 DNA sequence: TGTGCCAGCAGCCAGACCGGGGAGTGGGAGACCCAGTACTTC. It translates to CASSQTGEWETQYF.

This chain connects TRBV10-1 to TRBJ2-5; TRBD1 matches at 10 bases. Trimming at V came to 3 bases and at J to 5 bases, leaving 6 bases not matched to a gene. The germline V gene encodes CDR1 WNHNN and CDR2 SYGVQD (reference sequence). The CDR3 has 15 residues. The CDR3 DNA sequence: TGCGCCAGCAGTGACATGACAGGGGGCAGGGAGACCCAGTACTTC. It codes for CASSDMTGGRETQYF.

This chain connects TRBV11-3 to TRBJ2-5; 11 bases are a match to TRBD1. The germline CDR1 and CDR2 sequences are SGHNT and YENEEA. V lost 1 base and J lost 3; bases outside the gene matches: 13. The CDR3 runs 19 residues. The CDR3 loop is CASSLGGQGEFQYEETQYF. In DNA, the CDR3 is TGTGCCAGCAGCTTAGGGGGACAGGGGGAATTTCAGTACGAAGAGACCCAGTACTTC.

The chain joins TRBV12-3 or TRBV12-4 to TRBJ2-3; D is uncertain. The CDR3 loop spans 13 amino acids. Between the trimmed V and J ends, which lost 5 bases and 8 bases, there was a span of 14 bases. CDR3 sequence (DNA): TGTGCCAGCAGTCCCACCCCTAGGCCTACGCAGTATTTT. Translating gives CASSPTPRPTQYF.

This clonotype was seen only a few times. A much larger clonotype is one base distant, so this may be a read error. V and J are TRBV7-9 and TRBJ1-1; D remains ambiguous. Germline lookup yields CDR1 SEHNR and CDR2 FQNEAQ (reference sequence). V was cut by 2 bases and J by 3 bases, with 10 bases left in between. The CDR3 runs 14 residues. CDR3 nucleotides: TGTGCCAGCAGCTTACGACCGGGTTACACTGAAGCTTTCTTT. Protein: CASSLRPGYTEAFF.

This clonotype was seen ten or more times. V is TRBV11-2 and J is TRBJ2-7; D is perhaps TRBD1 or TRBD2 (5 bases each). The CDR3 loop spans 14 amino acids. From germline, CDR1 is SGHAT and CDR2 FQNNGV. V lost 3 bases and J lost 3, with 12 bases in between. CDR3 in DNA: TGTGCCAGCAGCTTCCGGGACGGCTTCTACGAGCAGTACTTC. Translating it yields CASSFRDGFYEQYF.

The chain couples TRBV11-2 to TRBJ2-5; D gene uncertain. The CDR3 is 14 residues long. Trimming left V 1 base short and J 2 bases short, with 8 bases between. CDR1 SGHAT and CDR2 FQNNGV come from the germline V gene. CDR3: CASSLVEPQETQYF. In nucleotides, the CDR3 is TGTGCCAGCAGCTTAGTGGAGCCTCAAGAGACCCAGTACTTC.

The V call is TRBV15, the J call TRBJ2-5; TRBD2 matches 8 bases. This CDR3 comprises 16 residues. Trimming removed 1 base from V and 4 bases from J; junction bases left unmatched: 8. Germline lookup yields CDR1 LNHNV and CDR2 YYDKDF (reference sequence). As DNA, the CDR3 is TGTGCCACCAGCAGAGCAGGTAGCGGGACGGCAGAGACCCAGTACTTC. Encoded protein: CATSRAGSGTAETQYF.

This chain connects TRBV2 to TRBJ1-1; D possibly corresponds to TRBD1 (6 bases). Germline V gives CDR1 SNHLY, CDR2 FYNNEI. The CDR3 runs to 13 residues. The germline V and J ends were trimmed by 2 bases and 8 bases, with 12 bases remaining between them. CDR3 protein: CASSEQGIAEAFF. The CDR3 region has the DNA TGTGCCAGCAGTGAACAGGGGATAGCCGAAGCTTTCTTT.

Many counts were recorded for this clonotype. This chain connects TRBV4-3 to TRBJ1-6, with D tentatively TRBD1 (5 bases). Trimming removed 0 bases at V and 3 bases at J, with 12 bases between. Germline V lookup: CDR1 LGHNA, CDR2 YSLEER. The CDR3 totals 17 residues. Here the CDR3 DNA reads TGCGCCAGCAGCCAAGAGGGTCCAGACAGCTATAATTCACCCCTCCACTTT. Its translation is CASSQEGPDSYNSPLHF.

This clonotype was seen a few times. The chain joins TRBV25-1 to TRBJ1-4; D is uncertain. The V gene's germline CDR1 is MGHDK and CDR2 SYGVNS. The CDR3 has 13 amino acids. V lost 4 bases and J lost 8, with 11 bases in between. Here the CDR3 reads CASSVPGAEKLFF. Here the CDR3 DNA reads TGTGCCAGCAGTGTCCCGGGCGCCGAAAAACTGTTTTTT.

CDR3 sequence (DNA): TGTGCCAGCGGACAGGGCGATAATTCACCCCTCCACTTT. The encoded protein is CASGQGDNSPLHF. This rearrangement joins TRBV7-9 to TRBJ1-6; 8 bases map to TRBD1. Trimming at V came to 8 bases and at J to 5 bases, leaving 2 bases not matched to a gene. The CDR3 runs to 13 residues. The germline V gene encodes CDR1 SEHNR and CDR2 FQNEAQ (reference sequence).

The CDR3 region has the DNA TGCAGTGCTAGAGTCTCCCAGTTGGGTGAAGCTTTCTTT. Translated: CSARVSQLGEAFF. The V gene is TRBV20-1, the J gene TRBJ1-1; D not resolved. The CDR3 sequence is 13 residues long. With 1 base removed from V and 7 bases from J, the gap between germline ends came to 13 bases. The germline V gene has CDR1 DFQATT and CDR2 SNEGSKA (reference sequence).

At least ten counts were recorded for this clonotype. This sequence joins TRBV25-1 and TRBJ1-1, with D possibly matching TRBD1 (6 bases). Germline assignment: CDR1 MGHDK and CDR2 SYGVNS. This CDR3 spans 14 amino acids. V was trimmed by 9 bases and J by 4 bases, leaving 18 bases between them. DNA of the CDR3: TGTGCCAGTGCCCCAAGGGGGTATCTCACTGAAGCTTTCTTT. Encoded protein: CASAPRGYLTEAFF.